This T cell receptor (beta chain) is drawn from a study of cytomegalovirus exposure and HLA in healthy donors. General study points: Many donors shared some public TCRs, even though most TCR sequences were rare. Sequence variants that were highly shared formed a cluster that was likely a sequencing artifact.

The germline gives CDR1 SGDLS, CDR2 YYNGEE. With 3 bases removed from V and 8 bases from J, the gap between germline ends came to 14 bases. The CDR3 spans 13 residues. In regard to this clone: The antigen remains unidentified.

PCR involved 60 Vbeta and 13 Jbeta primers. TCRdb keeps only in-frame clones here, not all; method: immunoSEQ multiplex PCR. Here the sample spans around 180,000 clones, roughly 82% being singletons. The sequence came from a girl aged 2 to 9 in good health and CMV-seropositive. Material for sequencing was PBMCs. The J gene is TRBJ1-2, the V gene TRBV9, with D hard to call. This chain's CDR3 is CASSAGVIEGYTF. The CDR3 coding sequence is TGTGCCAGCAGCGCCGGGGTGATTGAGGGCTACACCTTC.